This T cell receptor (beta chain) derives from a study of PD-L1 blockade in urothelial cancer. The overall study: Patients' histories included 0 to 3 prior chemotherapy regimens. Points from the study as a whole: Improved survival was predicted by pretreatment blood TCR clonality below the median.

This clone occurred a few times. Its specificity is not known. Time point defined: pretreatment peripheral blood. Anywhere from 1 to 8 samples came from each patient, spanning pretreatment and on-treatment. Synthetic templates analogous to TCR were spiked into all PCRs individually. Assay used: immunoSEQ multiplex PCR; TCRdb lists only in-frame clones, some missing. This sample carries approximately 79,000 clones, roughly 80% of them seen once, and the ten largest clones take more than 6.5%. The germline V gene encodes CDR1 SGHKS and CDR2 YYEKEE (reference sequence). This CDR3 contains 18 residues. The trim removed 0 bases at V and 4 bases at J, leaving 14 bases unmatched.

The specimen was PBMCs, collected around atezolizumab (anti-PD-L1) treatment. The V and J genes are TRBV5-5 and TRBJ2-5; TRBD1 aligns across 8 bases. This clonotype originated in a man between 35 and 55 years old with urothelial cancer. The CDR3 protein is CASSLGLTGGSGGETQYF. The DNA of the CDR3 is TGTGCCAGCAGCTTGGGCCTTACAGGGGGTAGTGGAGGAGAGACCCAGTACTTC.